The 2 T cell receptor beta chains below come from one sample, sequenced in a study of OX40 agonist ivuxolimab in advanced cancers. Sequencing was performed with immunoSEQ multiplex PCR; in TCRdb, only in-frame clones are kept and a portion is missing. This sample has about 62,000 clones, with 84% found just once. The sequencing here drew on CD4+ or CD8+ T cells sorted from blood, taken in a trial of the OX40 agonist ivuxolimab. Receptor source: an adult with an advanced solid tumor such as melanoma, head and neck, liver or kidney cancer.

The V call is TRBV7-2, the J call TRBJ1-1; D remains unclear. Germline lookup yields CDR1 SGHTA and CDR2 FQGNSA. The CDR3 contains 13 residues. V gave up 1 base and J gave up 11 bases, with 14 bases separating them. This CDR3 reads CASSLGLIEKAFF. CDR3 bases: TGTGCCAGCAGCTTAGGATTGATAGAGAAGGCTTTCTTT. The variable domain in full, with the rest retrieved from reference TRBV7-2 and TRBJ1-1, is GAGVSQSPSNKVTEKGKDVELRCDPISGHTALYWYRQSLGQGLEFLIYFQGNSAPDKSGLPSDRFSAERTGGSVSTLTIQRTQQEDSAVYLCASSLGLIEKAFFGQGTRLTVV.

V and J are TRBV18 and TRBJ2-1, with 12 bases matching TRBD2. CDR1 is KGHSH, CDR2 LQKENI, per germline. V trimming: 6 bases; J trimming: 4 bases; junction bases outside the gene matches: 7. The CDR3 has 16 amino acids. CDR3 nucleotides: TGTGCCAGCTCCCGGGCCGGGACTAGCGGGTACAATGAGCAGTTCTTC. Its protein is CASSRAGTSGYNEQFF.